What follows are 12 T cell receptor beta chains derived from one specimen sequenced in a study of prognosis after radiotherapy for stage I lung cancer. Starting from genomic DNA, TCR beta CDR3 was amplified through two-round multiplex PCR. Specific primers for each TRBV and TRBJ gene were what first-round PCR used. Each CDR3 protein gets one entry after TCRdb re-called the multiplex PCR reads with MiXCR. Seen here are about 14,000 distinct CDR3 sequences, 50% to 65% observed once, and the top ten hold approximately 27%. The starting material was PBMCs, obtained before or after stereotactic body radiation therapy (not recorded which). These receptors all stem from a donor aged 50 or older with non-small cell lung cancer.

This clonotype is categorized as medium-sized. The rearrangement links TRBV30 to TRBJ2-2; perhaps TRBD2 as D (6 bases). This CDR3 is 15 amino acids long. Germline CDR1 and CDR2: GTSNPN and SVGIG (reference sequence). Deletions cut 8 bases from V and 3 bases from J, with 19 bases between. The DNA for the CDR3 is TGTGCCCGCCTGGGGGGAGGATGCGACACCGGGGAGCTGTTTTTT. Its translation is CARLGGGCDTGELFF.

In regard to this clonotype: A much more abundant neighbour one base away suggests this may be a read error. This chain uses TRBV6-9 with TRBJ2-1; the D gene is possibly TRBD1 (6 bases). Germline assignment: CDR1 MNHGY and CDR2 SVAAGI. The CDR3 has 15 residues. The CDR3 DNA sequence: TGTGCCAGCAGTTACAGGGGCGGCTCCTACAATGGGCAGTTCTTC. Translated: CASSYRGGSYNGQFF.

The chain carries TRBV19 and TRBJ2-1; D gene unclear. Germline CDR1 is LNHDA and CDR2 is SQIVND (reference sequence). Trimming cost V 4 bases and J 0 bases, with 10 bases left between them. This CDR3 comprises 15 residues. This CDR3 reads CASSTDTSSYNEQFF. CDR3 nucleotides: TGTGCCAGTAGTACCGACACGAGCTCCTACAATGAGCAGTTCTTC. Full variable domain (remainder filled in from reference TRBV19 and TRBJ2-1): DGGITQSPKYLFRKEGQNVTLSCEQNLNHDAMYWYRQDPGQGLRLIYYSQIVNDFQKGDIAEGYSVSREKKESFPLTVTSAQKNPTAFYLCASSTDTSSYNEQFFGPGTRLTVL.

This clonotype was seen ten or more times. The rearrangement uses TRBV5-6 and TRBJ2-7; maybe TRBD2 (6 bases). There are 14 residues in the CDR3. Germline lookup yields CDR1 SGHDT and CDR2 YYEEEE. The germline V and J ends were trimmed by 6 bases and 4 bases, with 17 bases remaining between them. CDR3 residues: CASTHGTSSYEQYF. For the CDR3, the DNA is TGTGCCAGCACCCACGGGACTTCGTCTTACGAGCAGTACTTC.

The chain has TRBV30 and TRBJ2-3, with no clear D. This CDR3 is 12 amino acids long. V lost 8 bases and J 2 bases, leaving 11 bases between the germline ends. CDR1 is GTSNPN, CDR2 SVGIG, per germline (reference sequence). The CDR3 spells CAARSATDTQYF. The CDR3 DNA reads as TGTGCCGCCCGGTCCGCCACAGATACGCAGTATTTT. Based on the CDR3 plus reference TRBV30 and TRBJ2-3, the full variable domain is SQTIHQWPATLVQPVGSPLSLECTVEGTSNPNLYWYRQAAGRGLQLLFYSVGIGQISSEVPQNLSASRPQDRQFILSSKKLLLSDSGFYLCAARSATDTQYFGPGTRLTVL.

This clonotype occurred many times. CDR3 region: CASSFSGSTDTQYF. DNA for the CDR3: TGTGCCAGCAGTTTTAGCGGCAGCACAGATACGCAGTATTTT. This chain links TRBV6-4 with TRBJ2-3; TRBD2 is a possible D gene (6 bases). CDR3 length equals 14 residues. V was pared by 5 bases and J by 0 bases, with 9 bases between. The germline gives CDR1 MRHNA, CDR2 SNTAGT.

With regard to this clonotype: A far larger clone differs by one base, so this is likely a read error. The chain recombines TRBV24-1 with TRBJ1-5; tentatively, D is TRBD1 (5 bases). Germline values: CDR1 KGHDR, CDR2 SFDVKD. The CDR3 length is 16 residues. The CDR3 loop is CATSPAWGSGNQPQHF. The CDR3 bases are TGTGCCACCAGCCCCGCCTGGGGGTCAGGCAATCAACCCCAGCATTTT.

As DNA, the CDR3 is TGTGCCAGCAGCCTTTACTCGTACACAGAAGAGACCCAGTACTTC. It codes for CASSLYSYTEETQYF. This chain connects TRBV7-6 to TRBJ2-5; D unresolved. This CDR3 region has 15 residues. V lost 5 bases to trimming and J lost 3 bases, with 16 bases between them. Germline loops: CDR1 SGHVS, CDR2 FNYEAQ.

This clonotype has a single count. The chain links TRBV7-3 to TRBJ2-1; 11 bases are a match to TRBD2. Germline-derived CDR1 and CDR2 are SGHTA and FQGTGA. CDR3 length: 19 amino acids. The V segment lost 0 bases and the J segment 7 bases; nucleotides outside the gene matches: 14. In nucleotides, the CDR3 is TGTGCCAGCAGCTTAACAGGTCGTATGACTAGCGGGACGTGGAATGAGCAGTTCTTC. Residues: CASSLTGRMTSGTWNEQFF.

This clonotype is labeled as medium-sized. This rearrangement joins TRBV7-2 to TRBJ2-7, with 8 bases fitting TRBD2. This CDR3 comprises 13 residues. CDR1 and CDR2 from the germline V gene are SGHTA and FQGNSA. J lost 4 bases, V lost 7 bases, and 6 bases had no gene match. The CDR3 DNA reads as TGTGCCAGCACCCTGGGACTAGTGTACGAGCAGTACTTC. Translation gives CASTLGLVYEQYF.

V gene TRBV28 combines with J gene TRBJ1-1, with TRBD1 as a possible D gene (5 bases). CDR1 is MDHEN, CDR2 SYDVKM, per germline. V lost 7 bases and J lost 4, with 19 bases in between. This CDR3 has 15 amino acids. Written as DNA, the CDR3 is TGTGCCAGCAATATTGCCCTGGGGGGTGTCACTGAAGCTTTCTTT. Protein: CASNIALGGVTEAFF.

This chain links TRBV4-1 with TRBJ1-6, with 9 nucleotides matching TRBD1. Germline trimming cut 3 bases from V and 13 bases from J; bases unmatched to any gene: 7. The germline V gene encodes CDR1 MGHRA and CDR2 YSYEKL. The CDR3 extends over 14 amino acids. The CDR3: CASSHPGQGTPLHF. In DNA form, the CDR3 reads TGCGCCAGCAGCCACCCGGGACAGGGAACCCCCCTCCACTTT.